The entry below gives a single T cell receptor (beta chain) sequence along with its context. The data were taken from a study of control samples from healthy donors and cancer patients. The length of the CDR3 is 18 residues. CDR1 and CDR2 (germline): MDHEN, SYDVKM. The trim removed 5 bases at V and 4 bases at J, leaving 14 bases unmatched. Produced via immunoSEQ multiplex PCR; TCRdb's table is partial and in-frame only. The data show approximately 81,000 clones, 94% seen once. This TCR was sampled from a young woman in good health. The sample consisted of blood. The chain combines TRBV28 with TRBJ1-2; 12 bases line up with TRBD1. This CDR3 is CASSPVLGQGADSYGYTF. CDR3 nucleotide sequence: TGTGCCAGCAGTCCAGTACTGGGACAGGGGGCCGATAGCTATGGCTACACCTTC.